The present TCR beta chain was sequenced within a study of CD8+CD57+ T cells in acquired aplastic anemia (dated by TCRdb to the late 2010s). A note on the overall study: On average, sorted CD4+ and CD8+ cells yielded about 3 ug of extracted DNA, with a range of roughly 0.18 to 30 ug. CD8+CD57+ expansion was defined as frequency above the mean frequency observed in healthy subjects.

Patients chosen for sequencing had shown expansion of CD8+CD57+ cells by flow cytometry. Every patient had a diagnosis of severe acquired aplastic anemia based on International Study of Aplastic Anemia and Agranulocytosis and Camitta criteria. No therapy had been received by the patients at the time of blood sampling. The study deep-sequenced TCR repertoires of sorted CD4+ and CD8+ blood T cells from severe aplastic anemia patients and healthy subjects. Patients were enrolled under clinicaltrials.gov protocols 00001620, 01623167, 00001397, 00071045, 00081523 and 00961064 in the USA. Ficoll-Paque density gradient centrifugation was used to isolate peripheral blood mononuclear cells. Before DNA was extracted, CD4+ and CD8+ T cells were sorted using either FACS or magnetic beads. Results the study describes overall, beyond this receptor: Although 25 to 30 CD8+ CDR3 sequences were shared by patients and controls, these sequences appeared highly expressed in patients and within the immunodominant clones of patients. Patients and healthy controls showed no significant difference in CD8+ Simpson's diversity (P=0.060).

At least ten counts were recorded for this clonotype. It lacks a known antigen. No much larger clonotype is one base removed from it; base qualities were not supplied. Sequences DFQATT (CDR1) and SNEGSKA (CDR2) are obtained from the germline V gene (reference sequence). The CDR3 covers 14 residues, taking in both the cysteine and the phenylalanine. The entry retains the CDR3 DNA only, 42 bases that are in frame from base 1. Germline trimming amounts to 1 base on V and 12 bases on J, with 14 as the count of junction bases outside the gene matches. Profiling of TCR beta VDJ combinations and CDR3 sequences used genomic DNA as the template. An Illumina HiSeq 2000 was used for TCR repertoire sequencing. From the authors' description of their analysis: TRBV/TRBJ rearrangement plots, CDR3 size and DJ length profiles, and Simpson's diversity index were used to assess repertoires. The most abundant DNA sequence in the deep sequencing data was defined as the immunodominant clone. CDR3 amino acid sequences were checked for sharing between subjects and were compared against published repertoires and the VDJdb database. The public sequencing data were trimmed at Q25 with fastp and processed into clonotypes with MiXCR by TCRdb, which kept only in-frame beta chains. Records with the same CDR3 protein are collapsed into one entry carrying the most frequent genes and DNA. TCRdb's processing, not the authors' own work, is the source of the V and J calls. The sample has roughly 180,000 distinct CDR3 sequences on record, almost 50% of them singletons. The leading ten clones occupy 10% to 15% of the sample.

The rearranged chain carries TRBV20-1 and TRBJ1-2, with 7 bases matching TRBD1. The receptor was isolated from a human donor with aplastic anemia. Sequenced material: sorted CD4+, CD8+, or CD8+CD57+ T cells (not recorded which) from PBMCs. This receptor carries the CDR3 CSARAWGQTTRNTF. The bases are TGCAGTGCTAGAGCGTGGGGACAGACCACCAGGAACACCTTC.